This TCR beta chain was captured by sequencing in a study of blood T cell repertoires in COVID-19. Study-wide background: The United States, Italy and Spain supplied acute and convalescent COVID-19 samples. PBMCs, B-cell-depleted T cells, or T cells were the source of the cDNA or gDNA that made up the material.

As processed by the authors: The assay estimated nucleated cells by amplifying reference gene primers. Clones were read by immunoSEQ multiplex PCR, and TCRdb kept only the in-frame ones, dropping some. V, J and clone size are taken as reported in that table, and D and trimming were inferred from the DNA itself. The sample lists 120,000 or so clones, 85% to 90% occurring once. V lost 6 bases and J lost 5, with 16 bases in between. The CDR3 covers 15 residues. Per the germline V gene, CDR1 is SGHNT and CDR2 is YENEEA. V and J are TRBV11-3 and TRBJ2-2; tentatively, D is TRBD2 (6 bases). The sample taken for sequencing was peripheral blood. This TCR was sampled from a man in his fifties or sixties with acute or convalescent COVID-19. CDR3 residues: CASSRRQGGTGELFF. The CDR3 DNA reads as TGTGCCAGCAGTCGAAGGCAGGGAGGAACCGGGGAGCTGTTTTTT.